Each of the 27 T cell receptor beta chains below was sequenced from the same sample in a study of cytomegalovirus exposure and HLA in healthy donors (dated by TCRdb to the late 2010s). Receptor libraries were prepared by the immunoSEQ multiplex PCR assay. The multiplex PCR relied on a mix of 60 forward primers for TCR Vbeta segments and 13 reverse primers for TCR Jbeta segments. Entries here come from immuneACCESS through TCRdb and include only in-frame sequences with V and J called. Some clones fail to appear in such tables; in the studies checked, an unresolved V gene covers under half of the shortfall, and the cause of the remainder is unknown. Recorded for this sample are about 90,000 clones; just over 65% of them occurred a single time. Under 2.5% of the sample is in the top ten clones. Source material: PBMCs. These receptors were obtained from a man younger than 40 in good health and CMV-seronegative.

The gene calls are TRBV2 and TRBJ1-3, with unresolved D. The germline V gene encodes CDR1 SNHLY and CDR2 FYNNEI. With 6 bases removed from V and 0 bases from J, the gap between germline ends came to 12 bases. The CDR3 runs 15 residues. The chain's CDR3 is CASRQTQSSGNTIYF. The CDR3 nucleotides read TGTGCCAGCAGACAGACACAGAGCTCTGGAAACACCATATATTTT.

CDR3: CASGDRGTMNTEAFF. CDR3 sequence (DNA): TGTGCCAGCGGGGACAGGGGGACCATGAACACTGAAGCTTTCTTT. This rearrangement joins TRBV27 to TRBJ1-1, with 11 bases lining up with TRBD1. Germline values: CDR1 MNHEY, CDR2 SMNVEV (reference sequence). Trimming cost V 8 bases and J 0 bases; bases outside gene matches: 5. The CDR3 spans 15 residues.

The sample holds a few counts of this clone. V is TRBV10-3 and J is TRBJ1-1; a possible D gene is TRBD1 (6 bases). Trimming left V 4 bases short and J 0 bases short, with 9 bases between. Germline CDR1 is ENHRY and CDR2 is SYGVKD. This CDR3 spans 14 amino acids. The CDR3 sequence is CAISGDTMNTEAFF. CDR3 DNA sequence: TGTGCCATCAGTGGGGACACTATGAACACTGAAGCTTTCTTT.

This clone was observed a few times. The chain employs TRBV5-4 and TRBJ2-2; D possibly corresponds to TRBD2 (6 bases). CDR3 length: 14 residues. Per germline, CDR1 SGHNT and CDR2 YYREEE (reference sequence). V shed 2 bases and J shed 4 bases, with 9 bases lying between them. The DNA for the CDR3 is TGTGCCAGCAGCTTCGGAGGGAGCACCGGGGAGCTGTTTTTT. Translation gives CASSFGGSTGELFF. Full variable domain (missing parts from reference TRBV5-4 and TRBJ2-2): ETGVTQSPTHLIKTRGQQVTLRCSSQSGHNTVSWYQQALGQGPQFIFQYYREEENGRGNFPPRFSGLQFPNYSSELNVNALELDDSALYLCASSFGGSTGELFFGEGSRLTVL.

This clone was detected only once. The chain employs TRBV27 and TRBJ2-7; 10 bases are shared with TRBD2. Germline loops: CDR1 MNHEY, CDR2 SMNVEV (reference sequence). The V gene end was trimmed by 3 bases and the J gene end by 6 bases; junction bases not matched to a gene: 8. The CDR3 runs to 15 residues. The CDR3 DNA is TGTGCCAGCAGTTTTCAAGCGGGAGGGCTTCTCGAGCAGTACTTC. Protein product: CASSFQAGGLLEQYF.

This rearrangement joins TRBV2 to TRBJ2-7; TRBD1 agrees at 7 bases. V was clipped by 2 bases and J by 3 bases; unmatched bases: 10. Per germline, CDR1 SNHLY and CDR2 FYNNEI. The CDR3 has 16 amino acids. The DNA of the CDR3 is TGTGCCAGCAGTGAACTTGGGACAGTCAATTTCTACGAGCAGTACTTC. Translated, it gives CASSELGTVNFYEQYF.

CDR3 coding DNA: TGCGCCAGCAGCCATGTCGGACAGCTGGAAGAGACCCAGTACTTC. Translation: CASSHVGQLEETQYF. The gene calls are TRBV4-1 and TRBJ2-5, with D perhaps TRBD1 (6 bases). With 3 bases removed from V and 3 bases from J, the gap between germline ends came to 14 bases. Germline CDR1 MGHRA, CDR2 YSYEKL. The CDR3 consists of 15 residues.

The chain links TRBV4-3 to TRBJ2-7; a possible D gene is TRBD2 (6 bases). Germline V gene lookup returns CDR1 LGHNA and CDR2 YSLEER. V gave up 4 bases and J gave up 7 bases, with 17 bases separating them. CDR3 length: 14 residues. Here the CDR3 reads CASSRLGPGGEQYF. CDR3 DNA sequence: TGCGCCAGCAGCCGACTAGGGCCGGGTGGAGAGCAGTACTTC.

The V call is TRBV10-2, the J call TRBJ1-3; tentatively, D is TRBD1 (6 bases). The V and J ends lost 6 bases and 0 bases respectively, with 12 bases between them. From germline, CDR1 is WSHSY and CDR2 SAAADI. The CDR3 is made up of 15 amino acids. The DNA for the CDR3 is TGCGCCAGCAGCCGACAGGAAGACTCTGGAAACACCATATATTTT. This encodes CASSRQEDSGNTIYF.

The chain recombines TRBV12-5 with TRBJ1-1; a possible D gene is TRBD1 (5 bases). CDR1 LGHNT and CDR2 FRNRAP come from the germline V gene. V was pared by 4 bases and J by 1 base, with 19 bases between. This CDR3 has 17 amino acids. In DNA, the CDR3 is TGTGCTAGTGGTTCTTCAAGAGATGGGGCTGGGAACACTGAAGCTTTCTTT. Translated: CASGSSRDGAGNTEAFF.

This rearrangement joins TRBV5-6 to TRBJ2-2; tentatively, D is TRBD1 (5 bases). This CDR3 is built from 15 residues. Germline CDR1 and CDR2: SGHDT and YYEEEE. Trimming took off 4 bases at V and 5 bases at J, with 15 bases between the two ends. The CDR3 DNA reads TGTGCCAGCAGCCCGGGCGGCAGGGCTACCGGGGAGCTGTTTTTT. It yields the protein CASSPGGRATGELFF.

V and J are TRBV7-3 and TRBJ2-1; D possibly corresponds to TRBD1 (6 bases). Germline CDR1 SGHTA, CDR2 FQGTGA. The CDR3 runs to 15 residues. V gave up 4 bases and J gave up 0 bases, with 10 bases separating them. The CDR3 protein is CASSYADSSYNEQFF. The DNA for the CDR3 is TGTGCCAGCAGCTACGCGGACAGCTCCTACAATGAGCAGTTCTTC.

The chain uses TRBV7-9 and TRBJ1-5; 8 bases map to TRBD1. Germline CDR1 and CDR2: SEHNR and FQNEAQ (reference sequence). V dropped 5 bases and J dropped 0; count of bases not matched to a gene: 3. The CDR3 has 15 residues. The CDR3 DNA is TGTGCCAGCAGCCCTGGGACAGGTAGCAATCAGCCCCAGCATTTT. Residues: CASSPGTGSNQPQHF.

V gene TRBV4-1 combines with J gene TRBJ2-3, with 8 bases aligning to TRBD2. V trimming: 6 bases; J trimming: 0 bases; junction bases outside the gene matches: 11. This CDR3 contains 17 residues. Germline assignment: CDR1 MGHRA and CDR2 YSYEKL. DNA of the CDR3: TGCGCCAGCAGACTCACTATCCTAGCGGGTAGCACAGATACGCAGTATTTT. This encodes CASRLTILAGSTDTQYF.

This chain links TRBV13 with TRBJ1-1; D ambiguous. CDR1 is PRHDT, CDR2 FYEKMQ, per germline (reference sequence). V shed 5 bases and J shed 1 base, with 8 bases lying between them. This CDR3 has 13 residues. The DNA of the CDR3 is TGTGCCAGCAGCCCCGAGGGGAACACTGAAGCTTTCTTT. Residues: CASSPEGNTEAFF.

The rearrangement uses TRBV28 and TRBJ2-3; tentatively, D is TRBD1 (7 bases). The CDR3 totals 15 residues. Germline V CDR1 and CDR2: MDHEN, SYDVKM. The V gene lost 1 base and the J gene lost 2 bases, with 10 bases spanning the gap. The chain's CDR3 is CASSLLEGATDTQYF. Written as DNA, the CDR3 is TGTGCCAGCAGTTTATTGGAGGGGGCCACAGATACGCAGTATTTT.

This chain links TRBV2 with TRBJ2-2, with D possibly matching TRBD1 (6 bases). Germline V gene data show CDR1 as SNHLY and CDR2 as FYNNEI. The V end was cut by 7 bases, the J end by 1 base, with 10 bases between. This CDR3 is 14 amino acids long. CDR3 nucleotide sequence: TGTGCCAGCAACAGACAGGAGAACACCGGGGAGCTGTTTTTT. Translation gives CASNRQENTGELFF.

This chain uses TRBV2 with TRBJ1-2, with 8 bases aligning to TRBD1. The CDR3 extends over 12 amino acids. Germline V gene data show CDR1 as SNHLY and CDR2 as FYNNEI. V lost 10 bases, J lost 4 bases, and 5 bases stayed unmatched. The CDR3 region is CAIPQGGYGYTF. CDR3 in DNA: TGTGCCATCCCACAGGGGGGCTATGGCTACACCTTC.

The chain links TRBV9 to TRBJ2-3, with TRBD1 identical over 9 bases. The germline V gene has CDR1 SGDLS and CDR2 YYNGEE. Trimming at V came to 4 bases and at J to 2 bases, leaving 8 bases not matched to a gene. The CDR3 length is 16 residues. CDR3 sequence: CASSLTRDRDTDTQYF. As DNA, the CDR3 is TGTGCCAGCAGCCTCACCCGGGACAGGGACACAGATACGCAGTATTTT.

The chain couples TRBV9 to TRBJ2-2; a possible D gene is TRBD2 (5 bases). The CDR3 runs to 16 residues. Germline CDR1 reads SGDLS; CDR2 reads YYNGEE. V was trimmed by 0 bases and J by 2 bases, leaving 11 bases between them. Here the CDR3 reads CASSVGSGTNTGELFF. CDR3 bases: TGTGCCAGCAGCGTAGGGAGCGGAACCAACACCGGGGAGCTGTTTTTT. The full variable domain, with the rest looked up from reference TRBV9 and TRBJ2-2, is DSGVTQTPKHLITATGQRVTLRCSPRSGDLSVYWYQQSLDQGLQFLIQYYNGEERAKGNILERFSAQQFPDLHSELNLSSLELGDSALYFCASSVGSGTNTGELFFGEGSRLTVL.

The chain has TRBV27 and TRBJ2-1, with 12 bases fitting TRBD1. The V gene's germline CDR1 is MNHEY and CDR2 SMNVEV (reference sequence). Trimming at V came to 3 bases and at J to 7 bases, leaving 4 bases not matched to a gene. The CDR3 covers 15 residues. The DNA for the CDR3 is TGTGCCAGCAGTTTCTGGGACAGGGGGCGAAATGAGCAGTTCTTC. Translating it yields CASSFWDRGRNEQFF.

This clone has more than one count but fewer than ten. The rearrangement joins TRBV7-2 to TRBJ2-5; no definite D call. CDR3 length: 14 amino acids. With 1 base removed from V and 1 base from J, the gap between germline ends came to 7 bases. The germline V gene encodes CDR1 SGHTA and CDR2 FQGNSA. The CDR3 DNA is TGTGCCAGCAGCTTAGGGCCTGGCCAAGAGACCCAGTACTTC. It encodes CASSLGPGQETQYF.

V is TRBV10-3 and J is TRBJ2-7; weak D call: TRBD1 (6 bases). Germline V lookup: CDR1 ENHRY, CDR2 SYGVKD. The CDR3 sequence is 13 residues long. V was pared by 10 bases and J by 3 bases, with 16 bases between. CDR3 loop: CATAPGHVYEQYF. In DNA, the CDR3 is TGTGCCACCGCACCGGGACATGTCTACGAGCAGTACTTC.

The chain couples TRBV28 to TRBJ1-5; D uncertain. The germline V and J ends were trimmed by 4 bases and 0 bases, with 13 bases remaining between them. Germline CDR1 reads MDHEN; CDR2 reads SYDVKM. This CDR3 is 16 amino acids long. CDR3 in amino acids: CASSWNGLISNQPQHF. The CDR3 nucleotides are TGTGCCAGCAGTTGGAACGGACTCATTAGCAATCAGCCCCAGCATTTT.

The sample holds a few counts of this clone. V is TRBV27 and J is TRBJ1-5, with 7 bases matching TRBD1. Trimming at V came to 6 bases and at J to 1 base, leaving 12 bases not matched to a gene. Germline CDR1 MNHEY, CDR2 SMNVEV (reference sequence). CDR3 length: 17 amino acids. CDR3 protein: CASSPGTASLSNQPQHF. The CDR3 nucleotides are TGTGCCAGCAGCCCCGGGACAGCCTCATTGAGCAATCAGCCCCAGCATTTT.

The DNA of the CDR3 is TGCAGCGTTGAACGGTTGGGGGACAGAATAATTTCAGACTCTAACTATGGCTACACCTTC. Translated: CSVERLGDRIISDSNYGYTF. This chain links TRBV29-1 with TRBJ1-2, with 7 bases matching TRBD1. Trimming at V came to 2 bases and at J to 0 bases, leaving 21 bases not matched to a gene. This CDR3 is built from 20 residues. Germline V gene lookup returns CDR1 SQVTM and CDR2 ANQGSEA.

This clone was counted between two and nine times. J is TRBJ2-5 and V is TRBV13; 7 bases line up with TRBD1. This CDR3 comprises 16 residues. J gave up 7 bases and V 5 bases, and 16 bases lay outside the gene matches. Germline-derived CDR1 and CDR2 are PRHDT and FYEKMQ (reference sequence). CDR3 amino acids: CASSPRTGPFGRTQYF. The CDR3 DNA reads TGTGCCAGCAGCCCGAGGACAGGCCCCTTTGGGCGGACCCAGTACTTC.